Shown below are 27 T cell receptor beta chains from a single sample sequenced in a study of vaccination and CD4 T cells after COVID-19. Indicated treatment: approximately nine-day PBMC culture with coronavirus spike peptide pools or control peptides (ViraFEST assay). An Oncomine TCR Beta short-read assay was used to sequence the DNA from cultured CD4+ T cells. TCRdb re-called the PCR reads with MiXCR, one entry per CDR3 protein. Here the sample spans around 11,000 distinct CDR3 sequences, less than 75% being singletons. The antigens these receptors bind are not known. Sequencing input: CD4+ T cells from blood, cultured in vitro. These receptors all stem from a human donor who had recovered from COVID-19.

V gene TRBV25-1 combines with J gene TRBJ1-1; D remains ambiguous. The V and J ends lost 2 bases and 4 bases respectively, with 8 bases between them. This CDR3 comprises 13 residues. Germline V lookup: CDR1 MGHDK, CDR2 SYGVNS. As DNA, the CDR3 is TGTGCCAGCAGTGAAATCTGGGGCACTGAAGCTTTCTTT. It is translated as CASSEIWGTEAFF.

The chain has TRBV15 and TRBJ2-3, with D unresolved. CDR1 is LNHNV and CDR2 is YYDKDF in the germline V gene (reference sequence). The CDR3 is made up of 12 amino acids. Trimming shortened V by 0 bases and J by 6 bases, and 4 bases separated the two germline ends. CDR3 bases: TGTGCCACCAGCAGAGACCGGGATACGCAGTATTTT. It codes for CATSRDRDTQYF.

The rearrangement uses TRBV7-9 and TRBJ2-7; D ambiguous. The CDR3 loop spans 14 amino acids. CDR1 is SEHNR, CDR2 FQNEAQ, per germline (reference sequence). Trimming cost V 1 base and J 0 bases, with 7 bases left between them. The CDR3, as DNA: TGTGCCAGCAGCTTAGGGCAGGCCTCCTACGAGCAGTACTTC. This translates into CASSLGQASYEQYF.

V is TRBV19 and J is TRBJ1-1, with no clear D. V was shortened by 5 bases and J by 1 base, with 8 bases between the two germline ends. Germline V gene data show CDR1 as LNHDA and CDR2 as SQIVND (reference sequence). The CDR3 contains 13 residues. Here the CDR3 reads CASSVQWNTEAFF. In nucleotides, the CDR3 is TGTGCCAGTAGTGTACAGTGGAACACTGAAGCTTTCTTT.

This rearrangement joins TRBV5-4 to TRBJ2-5, with TRBD2 identical over 7 bases. V lost 1 base to trimming and J lost 2 bases; unmatched junction nucleotides: 5. CDR1 and CDR2 (germline): SGHNT, YYREEE (reference sequence). The length of the CDR3 is 15 residues. The CDR3 region is CASSLQAGDQETQYF. The CDR3 coding sequence is TGTGCCAGCAGCTTGCAGGCGGGAGATCAAGAGACCCAGTACTTC.

The CDR3 spells CASSSPGGGGWSNEQFF. In DNA form, the CDR3 reads TGTGCCAGCAGCTCACCCGGGGGAGGAGGCTGGTCCAATGAGCAGTTCTTC. This chain joins TRBV11-2 and TRBJ2-1; D may be TRBD2 (6 bases). CDR1 and CDR2 from the germline V gene are SGHAT and FQNNGV. V was cut by 4 bases and J by 6 bases, with 22 bases left in between. The CDR3 loop spans 17 amino acids.

This chain joins TRBV12-3 or TRBV12-4 and TRBJ1-5; no clear D. The CDR3 is made up of 13 amino acids. V lost 2 bases, J lost 2 bases, and 4 bases lay in between. CDR3 DNA: TGTGCCAGCAGTTTATTGGGCAATCAGCCCCAGCATTTT. Its translation: CASSLLGNQPQHF.

The chain links TRBV2 to TRBJ2-3; TRBD1 matches 7 bases. Germline V gives CDR1 SNHLY, CDR2 FYNNEI. The V and J ends lost 6 bases and 6 bases, in that order; junction bases with no gene match: 15. The CDR3 length is 16 residues. The CDR3 sequence is CASSQNGQAGSDTQYF. For the CDR3, the DNA is TGTGCCAGCAGCCAAAATGGACAGGCCGGCTCGGATACGCAGTATTTT.

The rearrangement uses TRBV20-1 and TRBJ1-6, with 7 bases aligning to TRBD1. CDR3 length: 13 residues. Germline V CDR1 and CDR2: DFQATT, SNEGSKA (reference sequence). Trimming at V came to 6 bases and at J to 5 bases, leaving 4 bases not matched to a gene. Here the CDR3 reads CSAGQVNNSPLHF. The DNA for the CDR3 is TGCAGTGCAGGACAGGTTAATAATTCACCCCTCCACTTT.

J is TRBJ2-1 and V is TRBV18; perhaps TRBD2 as D (6 bases). Trimming removed 3 bases from V and 5 bases from J, with 11 bases in between. CDR1 is KGHSH, CDR2 LQKENI, per germline. This CDR3 spans 14 amino acids. The CDR3 region has the DNA TGTGCCAGCTCACCCCTTGCGGGGAACAATGAGCAGTTCTTC. It yields the protein CASSPLAGNNEQFF.

The chain combines TRBV6-5 with TRBJ1-2; D not resolved. Trimming stripped 3 bases from V and 8 bases from J, with 4 bases between. The germline CDR1 and CDR2 sequences are MNHEY and SVGAGI. This CDR3 has 10 amino acids. The CDR3 DNA is TGTGCCAGCAGTTATACGGGCTACACCTTC. Its translation is CASSYTGYTF.

This clonotype was detected a few times. V and J are TRBV10-3 and TRBJ1-1; D unresolved. There are 13 residues in the CDR3. The ends were cut back, 8 bases at V and 6 bases at J, with 16 bases in the middle. Germline lookup yields CDR1 ENHRY and CDR2 SYGVKD. CDR3 loop: CAIGGSGRAEAFF. DNA of the CDR3: TGTGCCATCGGAGGGAGCGGGCGCGCTGAAGCTTTCTTT.

The rearrangement links TRBV20-1 to TRBJ1-5; D unclear. V was cut by 6 bases and J by 9 bases, with 18 bases left in between. Germline loops: CDR1 DFQATT, CDR2 SNEGSKA (reference sequence). This CDR3 contains 13 residues. The CDR3 region is CSANTEGSGPQHF. In nucleotides, the CDR3 is TGCAGTGCCAACACTGAAGGATCCGGGCCCCAGCATTTT.

V is TRBV6-1 and J is TRBJ1-1; TRBD1 is a possible D gene (5 bases). V lost 7 bases and J 4 bases, leaving 13 bases between the germline ends. The germline V gene has CDR1 MNHNS and CDR2 SASEGT. This CDR3 contains 13 residues. For the CDR3, the DNA is TGTGCCAGCACCCACCGAGGGGCCACTGAAGCTTTCTTT. This gives the protein CASTHRGATEAFF.

The DNA of the CDR3 is TGTGCCAGCAGTTACTCGAAGACACAGGATACGAACATTCAGTACTTC. It codes for CASSYSKTQDTNIQYF. The chain joins TRBV6-2 or TRBV6-3 to TRBJ2-4, with D maybe TRBD1 (5 bases). From germline, CDR1 is MNHEY and CDR2 SVGEGT. V gave up 0 bases and J gave up 7 bases, with 16 bases separating them. The CDR3 consists of 16 residues.

This chain uses TRBV12-3 or TRBV12-4 with TRBJ1-2; D possibly corresponds to TRBD1 (6 bases). This CDR3 spans 15 amino acids. V lost 5 bases, J lost 4 bases, and 17 bases lay in between. The CDR3 here is CASSPEQGVSYGYTF. As DNA, the CDR3 is TGTGCCAGCAGTCCCGAACAGGGAGTCAGCTATGGCTACACCTTC.

DNA for the CDR3: TGTGCCAGCGGGGAAGGAATTCATGGCTACACCTTC. Translating it yields CASGEGIHGYTF. J is TRBJ1-2 and V is TRBV5-5; D unclear. CDR3 length: 12 amino acids. CDR1 SGHKS and CDR2 YYEKEE come from the germline V gene (reference sequence). V was shortened by 7 bases and J by 6 bases, with 13 bases between the two germline ends.

The chain carries TRBV7-2 and TRBJ1-2; unclear D gene. Germline loops: CDR1 SGHTA, CDR2 FQGNSA. Trimming took 0 bases from V and 6 from J, leaving 5 bases between them. The CDR3 is made up of 12 amino acids. CDR3 in amino acids: CASSLAGHGYTF. The CDR3 DNA sequence: TGTGCCAGCAGCTTAGCCGGACATGGCTACACCTTC.

J is TRBJ2-5 and V is TRBV9; no clear D. The CDR3 consists of 13 residues. V was shortened by 3 bases and J by 1 base, with 7 bases between the two germline ends. CDR1 SGDLS and CDR2 YYNGEE come from the germline V gene. The DNA of the CDR3 is TGTGCCAGCAGCGGGAACCCCCAAGAGACCCAGTACTTC. Encoded protein: CASSGNPQETQYF.

The chain carries TRBV6-4 and TRBJ2-1; D uncertain. The V end was cut by 0 bases, the J end by 9 bases, with 9 bases between. Germline-derived CDR1 and CDR2 are MRHNA and SNTAGT. The CDR3 is made up of 13 amino acids. In DNA form, the CDR3 reads TGTGCCAGCAGTGACTCGTCTCCAGGTGAGCAGTTCTTC. Translation: CASSDSSPGEQFF.

The rearrangement joins TRBV6-5 to TRBJ1-2; 10 nucleotides align to TRBD1. Germline V gives CDR1 MNHEY, CDR2 SVGAGI. The CDR3 consists of 15 residues. The V segment lost 2 bases and the J segment 7 bases; nucleotides outside the gene matches: 7. CDR3 DNA: TGTGCCAGCAGTTACGAAGGGACAGGGGTAACTGGCTACACCTTC. Translated, it gives CASSYEGTGVTGYTF.

The chain has TRBV6-1 and TRBJ2-3; 7 bases match TRBD2. Losses at the gene ends were 6 bases for V and 2 bases for J; bases not matched to a gene: 8. The CDR3 extends over 15 amino acids. Germline V gives CDR1 MNHNS, CDR2 SASEGT. The CDR3 protein is CASRSGIGYTDTQYF. As DNA, the CDR3 is TGTGCCAGCAGAAGCGGGATTGGGTACACAGATACGCAGTATTTT.

This chain uses TRBV7-2 with TRBJ2-2; D might be TRBD1 or TRBD2, each matching 5 bases. Trimming removed 6 bases from V and 4 bases from J, with 12 bases in between. The CDR3 sequence is 14 residues long. Germline CDR1 and CDR2: SGHTA and FQGNSA. CDR3 nucleotides: TGTGCCAGCAGTTCGAGGGGCGGCACCGGGGAGCTGTTTTTT. Its translation: CASSSRGGTGELFF.

This chain links TRBV10-3 with TRBJ1-2, with D perhaps matching TRBD1 (6 bases). V lost 4 bases and J 1 base, leaving 16 bases between the germline ends. The germline CDR1 and CDR2 sequences are ENHRY and SYGVKD. The CDR3 totals 16 residues. The CDR3 DNA follows: TGTGCCATCAGTGGCGGGGAAGGGACACATAACTATGGCTACACCTTC. This codes for CAISGGEGTHNYGYTF.

This chain links TRBV28 with TRBJ2-2; 12 bases are shared with TRBD2. The CDR3 runs to 20 residues. From germline, CDR1 is MDHEN and CDR2 SYDVKM. With 6 bases clipped from V and 5 bases from J, the junction kept 19 bases outside the gene matches. Here the CDR3 DNA reads TGTGCCAGCAGGCCATTACTCGGCCTAGCGGGAGGGGTACGGACCGGGGAGCTGTTTTTT. Its translation: CASRPLLGLAGGVRTGELFF.

This clonotype was detected once. The chain couples TRBV20-1 to TRBJ2-1; tentative D call: TRBD1 (5 bases). The CDR3 runs to 14 residues. Trimming removed 3 bases at V and 8 bases at J, with 17 bases between. CDR1 is DFQATT, CDR2 SNEGSKA, per germline (reference sequence). The CDR3 DNA follows: TGCAGTGCTAGGACCGGACACTATAGGGATGAGCAGTTCTTC. Translated, it gives CSARTGHYRDEQFF.

This chain joins TRBV20-1 and TRBJ1-2, with D hard to call. The CDR3 has 14 residues. Germline V lookup: CDR1 DFQATT, CDR2 SNEGSKA (reference sequence). Deletions cut 2 bases from V and 5 bases from J, with 15 bases between. For the CDR3, the DNA is TGCAGTGCTAGACCCTACGGGAGCTCTTATGGCTACACCTTC. Translation: CSARPYGSSYGYTF.